This entry lists 24 T cell receptor beta chains sequenced from one sample in a study of T cell repertoires in cytomegalovirus infection (dated by TCRdb to between 2019 and 2020). Reads for this sample came from an Illumina HiSeq 1500. In-frame beta chains were kept once TCRdb had trimmed the public reads at Q25 with fastp and called clones with MiXCR. Rows merge per CDR3 protein into single entries with the most common DNA and genes. Within this sample are around 530,000 distinct CDR3 sequences, with more than 15% of them counted one time only. The leading ten clones occupy about 24% of the sample. The sequenced material came from CD8+ T cells from PBMCs. These TCRs come from a human donor in good health (CMV status not recorded). Some clones in this sample may be carry-over from other donors' samples.

The V call is TRBV20-1, the J call TRBJ2-7; D remains unclear. The germline gives CDR1 DFQATT, CDR2 SNEGSKA (reference sequence). This CDR3 region has 13 residues. V was pared by 0 bases and J by 6 bases, with 12 bases between. The CDR3 region has the DNA TGCAGTGCTAGAGATTTTATGAACGGCGAGCAGTACTTC. This translates into CSARDFMNGEQYF.

This clonotype was found many times. This chain connects TRBV7-6 to TRBJ2-3, with a tentative D call TRBD1 (7 bases). This CDR3 has 17 residues. Germline lookup yields CDR1 SGHVS and CDR2 FNYEAQ. Between the trimmed V and J ends, which lost 3 bases and 7 bases, there was a span of 23 bases. The CDR3 spells CASSLFEGAGIRNTQYF. The CDR3 DNA follows: TGTGCCAGCAGCTTGTTTGAGGGGGCGGGGATCAGAAATACGCAGTATTTT.

This clonotype was detected many times. The germline gene is not matched at one end of the junction; a read error may be the cause. The V and J genes are TRBV11-2 and TRBJ1-1, with D possibly matching TRBD1 (5 bases). CDR3 length: 14 amino acids. CDR1 and CDR2 (germline): SGHAT, FQNNGV. The CDR3 here is CASSQPRTGTSTHF. The CDR3 nucleotides read TGTGCCAGCAGCCAACCCCGAACGGGGACTTCAACCCACTTT.

V and J are TRBV9 and TRBJ2-3, with TRBD1 identical over 9 bases. The CDR3 spans 16 residues. J gave up 1 base and V 3 bases, and 6 bases lay outside the gene matches. Germline CDR1 is SGDLS and CDR2 is YYNGEE. The CDR3 reads CASSAPGQGRTDTQYF. The CDR3 DNA reads TGTGCCAGCAGCGCGCCGGGACAGGGTCGCACAGATACGCAGTATTTT.

This clonotype was detected many times. V gene TRBV7-9 combines with J gene TRBJ2-7, with 11 nucleotides matching TRBD2. This CDR3 is 15 amino acids long. Germline V lookup: CDR1 SEHNR, CDR2 FQNEAQ (reference sequence). The trim removed 4 bases at V and 2 bases at J, leaving 4 bases unmatched. The CDR3 region has the DNA TGTGCCAGCAGCTCCGGGACTAGCGGAACCTACGAGCAGTACTTC. It specifies CASSSGTSGTYEQYF. Using reference TRBV7-9 and TRBJ2-7 for the parts outside the CDR3, the full variable domain is DTGVSQNPRHKITKRGQNVTFRCDPISEHNRLYWYRQTLGQGPEFLTYFQNEAQLEKSRLLSDRFSAERPKGSFSTLEIQRTEQGDSAMYLCASSSGTSGTYEQYFGPGTRLTVT.

This chain links TRBV13 with TRBJ2-2; TRBD2 might be the D (5 bases). This CDR3 spans 13 amino acids. Trimming left V 7 bases short and J 4 bases short, with 10 bases between. CDR1 and CDR2 (germline): PRHDT, FYEKMQ (reference sequence). The CDR3 loop is CASTLGITGELFF. DNA of the CDR3: TGTGCCAGCACTCTCGGGATCACCGGGGAGCTGTTTTTT. Full variable domain (remainder filled in from reference TRBV13 and TRBJ2-2): AAGVIQSPRHLIKEKRETATLKCYPIPRHDTVYWYQQGPGQDPQFLISFYEKMQSDKGSIPDRFSAQQFSDYHSELNMSSLELGDSALYFCASTLGITGELFFGEGSRLTVL.

This clonotype came up many times. V and J are TRBV7-3 and TRBJ2-3, with TRBD2 matching 10 bases. The length of the CDR3 is 14 residues. Germline CDR1 reads SGHTA; CDR2 reads FQGTGA. V shed 5 bases and J 4 bases; nucleotides not matched to a gene: 3. The CDR3 is CASSPSGSPDTQYF. CDR3 bases: TGTGCCAGCAGCCCTAGCGGGAGCCCAGATACGCAGTATTTT.

Ten or more counts support this clonotype. V usage is TRBV7-9 and J usage is TRBJ1-2; no clear D. Trimming took 5 bases from V and 7 from J, leaving 20 bases between them. The CDR3 spans 15 residues. Germline V gene sequence: CDR1 SEHNR, CDR2 FQNEAQ (reference sequence). CDR3 region: CASSGQMAAHFGYTF. The CDR3 DNA sequence: TGTGCCAGCAGCGGGCAGATGGCGGCGCATTTTGGCTACACCTTC.

This clonotype was picked up many times. This chain joins TRBV12-3 or TRBV12-4 and TRBJ2-7; D not resolved. This CDR3 spans 14 amino acids. Trimming removed 6 bases at V and 0 bases at J, with 12 bases between. The CDR3 DNA reads as TGTGCCAGCAGGTCCAGCCAAAGCTCCTACGAGCAGTACTTC. This translates into CASRSSQSSYEQYF.

This clonotype showed up many times. The gene calls are TRBV6-5 and TRBJ1-2; TRBD1 matches at 7 bases. The CDR3 loop spans 15 amino acids. J gave up 5 bases and V 0 bases, and 6 bases lay outside the gene matches. Germline lookup yields CDR1 MNHEY and CDR2 SVGAGI. The CDR3 bases are TGTGCCAGCAGTTACTCGATGACAGGGTGGTATGGCTACACCTTC. Amino acids: CASSYSMTGWYGYTF.

Of note for this clonotype: Since no conserved phenylalanine or tryptophan closes the CDR3, a read error is the likely cause. The CDR3 reads CSAREGGGYTI. CDR3 coding DNA: TGCAGTGCTAGAGAGGGCGGCGGCTACACCATC. This sequence joins TRBV20-1 and TRBJ1-2; D not resolved. Germline V gene sequence: CDR1 DFQATT, CDR2 SNEGSKA (reference sequence). The ends were cut back, 0 bases at V and 8 bases at J, with 7 bases in the middle. This CDR3 has 11 amino acids.

J is TRBJ2-1 and V is TRBV19; D remains ambiguous. Germline V CDR1 and CDR2: LNHDA, SQIVND (reference sequence). The CDR3 runs to 14 residues. V lost 3 bases to trimming and J lost 2 bases, with 8 bases between them. CDR3 sequence reads: CASSIWGPYNEQFF. CDR3 DNA: TGTGCCAGTAGTATTTGGGGTCCCTACAATGAGCAGTTCTTC.

This clonotype was found a few times. The chain employs TRBV25-1 and TRBJ2-2; TRBD2 is a possible D gene (6 bases). The CDR3 is made up of 15 amino acids. Germline V gene data show CDR1 as MGHDK and CDR2 as SYGVNS. V was cut by 6 bases and J by 4 bases, with 15 bases left in between. CDR3 protein: CASRGTSSGTGELFF. CDR3 DNA sequence: TGTGCCAGCAGAGGTACTAGCTCAGGCACCGGGGAGCTGTTTTTT.

This rearrangement joins TRBV5-5 to TRBJ1-4, with TRBD1 matching over 9 bases. Germline V CDR1 and CDR2: SGHKS, YYEKEE (reference sequence). Unmatched junction bases numbered 6, after V lost 3 bases and J lost 9 bases. The CDR3 has 14 amino acids. In nucleotides, the CDR3 is TGTGCCAGCAGCTCGGGACAGGGCTTAAAAAAACTGTTTTTT. It specifies CASSSGQGLKKLFF.

This clonotype was seen at least ten times. J is TRBJ2-1 and V is TRBV11-2, with a tentative D call TRBD2 (6 bases). Germline V gene sequence: CDR1 SGHAT, CDR2 FQNNGV. The V end was cut by 2 bases, the J end by 0 bases, with 11 bases between. The CDR3 has 16 amino acids. DNA for the CDR3: TGTGCCAGCAGCTTATGGGACTCCAGCTCCTACAATGAGCAGTTCTTC. This encodes CASSLWDSSSYNEQFF.

Only a few counts were recorded for this clonotype. The CDR3 spells CASRNRGPWGYTF. The DNA for the CDR3 is TGTGCCAGCAGGAACAGGGGGCCCTGGGGCTACACCTTC. The rearrangement links TRBV2 to TRBJ1-2; 9 bases match TRBD1. This CDR3 contains 13 residues. The V gene end was trimmed by 6 bases and the J gene end by 8 bases; junction bases not matched to a gene: 7. Germline V gives CDR1 SNHLY, CDR2 FYNNEI.

The rearrangement links TRBV6-5 to TRBJ1-1; no firm D call. This CDR3 region has 13 residues. Trimming removed 0 bases from V and 10 bases from J, with 12 bases in between. CDR1 MNHEY and CDR2 SVGAGI come from the germline V gene. CDR3 region: CASSYSGKLVAFF. CDR3 coding DNA: TGTGCCAGCAGTTACTCGGGAAAACTCGTAGCTTTCTTT.

This clonotype came up a few times. The CDR3 is CSASPSLGLADYEQYF. The CDR3 coding sequence is TGCAGTGCTAGTCCCTCTCTAGGACTAGCGGACTACGAGCAGTACTTC. This chain uses TRBV20-1 with TRBJ2-7, with 10 positions matching TRBD2. The CDR3 totals 16 residues. From germline, CDR1 is DFQATT and CDR2 SNEGSKA (reference sequence). With 3 bases clipped from V and 3 bases from J, the junction kept 11 bases outside the gene matches.

On this clonotype itself: A much larger clone lies a single base off, so this may be a read error. This CDR3 reads CASSSLSGTSYSEQFF. In nucleotides, the CDR3 is TGTGCCAGCAGCTCGCTCAGCGGGACCAGCTACAGTGAGCAGTTCTTC. The V gene is TRBV11-2, the J gene TRBJ2-1; 7 positions match TRBD2. Germline CDR1 is SGHAT and CDR2 is FQNNGV. The CDR3 is made up of 16 amino acids.

This clonotype was counted many times. J is TRBJ2-1 and V is TRBV27; 8 bases are a match to TRBD1. Per the germline V gene, CDR1 is MNHEY and CDR2 is SMNVEV (reference sequence). CDR3 length equals 15 residues. With 3 bases clipped from V and 4 bases from J, the junction kept 5 bases outside the gene matches. DNA for the CDR3: TGTGCCAGCAGTTTGGACAGGGTGCATTACAATGAGCAGTTCTTC. Protein product: CASSLDRVHYNEQFF.

The V call is TRBV5-1, the J call TRBJ2-1; 10 positions agree with TRBD2. The germline CDR1 and CDR2 sequences are SGHRS and YFSETQ. J gave up 5 bases and V 6 bases, and 8 bases lay outside the gene matches. The CDR3 runs 15 residues. The CDR3 nucleotides read TGCGCCAGCACCCTCGGACTAGCGGATCACAATGAGCAGTTCTTC. Translation gives CASTLGLADHNEQFF.

This clonotype was recorded many times. This chain links TRBV4-1 with TRBJ1-1; no firm D call. CDR3 length equals 16 residues. CDR1 MGHRA and CDR2 YSYEKL come from the germline V gene. V lost 0 bases, J lost 0 bases, and 11 bases lay in between. The CDR3 bases are TGCGCCAGCAGCCAAGAATTTAATCCGTTGAACACTGAAGCTTTCTTT. This translates into CASSQEFNPLNTEAFF.

Many counts were recorded for this clonotype. The CDR3 region is CASNVAGGSYNEQFF. DNA for the CDR3: TGTGCCAGCAACGTAGCGGGAGGGTCCTACAATGAGCAGTTCTTC. The chain recombines TRBV7-3 with TRBJ2-1; the match to TRBD2 covers 11 bases. V was pared by 7 bases and J by 1 base, with 3 bases of the junction left unmatched. The CDR3 loop spans 15 amino acids. CDR1 and CDR2 (germline): SGHTA, FQGTGA.

This clonotype has only a few counts. The chain recombines TRBV4-1 with TRBJ2-1, with 8 bases that match TRBD2. V shed 1 base, J shed 12 bases, and the junction held 8 bases outside the gene matches. This CDR3 region has 14 residues. Germline CDR1 reads MGHRA; CDR2 reads YSYEKL. CDR3 loop: CASSQGDSGIAQFF. CDR3 in DNA: TGCGCCAGCAGCCAAGGAGATAGCGGGATCGCGCAGTTCTTC.